The present entry profiles one T cell receptor beta chain with its context. Its antigen is not known. Libraries of TRB cDNA were made by 5' RACE and carried UMIs. TCRdb reprocessed the 5' RACE reads and reports one entry per CDR3 protein, with no DNA. This sample contains some 130,000 distinct CDR3 sequences. The CDR3 consists of 14 residues. In germline, CDR1 is SEHNR, CDR2 FQNEAQ (reference sequence). These data come from a study of CXCR3-negative and CXCR3-positive naive CD8 T cells. Regarding the study as a whole: Memory cells diverged, while naive CXCR3-positive and CXCR3-negative cells had similar TRBV-TRBJ usage. CXCR3-positive naive cells carried more hydrophobic TRB CDR3s than CXCR3-negative naive cells did.

This TCR came from a human donor in good health. Some clones in this sample may be carry-over from other donors' samples. The genes are TRBV7-9 and TRBJ2-7; as DNA is missing, the TRBD1 call by TCRdb cannot be tested. Source material: naive CXCR3+ CD8+ T cells from blood. Subset here: CD45RO-CCR7+CD27+CD95- naive CD8+ T cells expressing CXCR3 (TNR3+). CDR3 residues: CASSLVGWGDEQYF.